The rows below give T cell receptor beta chains drawn from one sample of a study of long-term antiretroviral therapy in people with HIV. The method was immunoSEQ multiplex PCR; TCRdb's version includes in-frame clones alone and lacks a portion of them. This table holds about 25,000 clones, around 88% found once. Sequenced here: unsorted PBMCs, sampled about 4.5 years after starting antiretroviral therapy. The receptors were sampled from a man aged 25 to 45 with HIV. The CDR3 runs from the conserved cysteine through the conserved F or W. Fields, in order: D gene, clone size, J gene, V gene, CDR3 DNA, CDR3 protein. A D gene is named only where the DNA matches it firmly. Clone size is given for some rows only: seen once, a few or many times, or a class if the clone is expanded.

>.|.|TRBJ2-5|TRBV27
TGTGCCAGCAGTTTGACGGGGTTAAGGGAGACCCAGTACTTC
CASSLTGLRETQYF
>.|.|TRBJ2-4|TRBV10-3
TGTGCCATCAGTGAGTCGAGTCGGTCCGTTCTAGCCAAAAACATTCAGTACTTC
CAISESSRSVLAKNIQYF
>.|.|TRBJ2-7|TRBV7-2
TGTGCCAGCAGCTTACCACAGTGGAGCTCCTACGAGCAGTACTTC
CASSLPQWSSYEQYF
>.|.|TRBJ2-3|TRBV9
TGTGCCAGCAGTTTAAACTCAGATACGCAGTATTTT
CASSLNSDTQYF
>.|.|TRBJ2-7|TRBV27
TGTGCCAGCAGTCTTCGGGACTTTCACACCTACGAGCAGTACTTC
CASSLRDFHTYEQYF
>.|.|TRBJ2-2|TRBV6-1
TGTGCCAGCAGTGAAATTCTCAGGGCGAACACCGGGGAGCTGTTTTTT
CASSEILRANTGELFF
>.|few|TRBJ2-2|TRBV5-1
TGCGCCAGCAGCCGCAGCTCCGGGGCCCTGGGCGGGGAGCTGTTTTTT
CASSRSSGALGGELFF
>.|.|TRBJ2-7|TRBV29-1
TGCAGCGTTGCCGAGGACGAGCAGTACTTC
CSVAEDEQYF
>.|few|TRBJ1-6|TRBV4-3
TGCGCCAGCAGCCAAGAACGGGAACGTTCACCCCTCCACTTT
CASSQERERSPLHF
>.|few|TRBJ1-2|TRBV2
TGTGCCAGCAGTGAAGCCACCCGGGAGGGAGATGGCTACACCTTC
CASSEATREGDGYTF
>TRBD1|.|TRBJ1-2|TRBV5-4
TGTGCCAGCACCTACAGGGGTTTAGGGGGCTACACCTTC
CASTYRGLGGYTF
>.|.|TRBJ2-3|TRBV21-1
TGTGCCAGCAGCAACCTTGGACTAGCGGGGGAGGATACGCAGTATTTT
CASSNLGLAGEDTQYF
>TRBD2|.|TRBJ2-7|TRBV5-4
TGTGCCAGCAGCTCAGGACTAGCGGGAGGGCCCAACGAGCAGTACTTC
CASSSGLAGGPNEQYF
>TRBD1|.|TRBJ1-5|TRBV4-1
TGCGCCAGCAGCCAAACCCCGGGGAGCGGGACAGTAAATCAGCCCCAGCATTTT
CASSQTPGSGTVNQPQHF
>.|few|TRBJ1-6|TRBV7-9
TGTGCCAGCAGTTTAAGAGACGGGGTTTCACCCCTCCACTTT
CASSLRDGVSPLHF
>.|.|TRBJ2-7|TRBV6-1
TGTGCCAGCAGTGATAGTAGGCACCCGTACTTC
CASSDSRHPYF
>TRBD1|.|TRBJ2-1|TRBV7-9
TGTGCCAGCAGCATGGACAGGCGCTACAATGAGCAGTTCTTC
CASSMDRRYNEQFF
>.|.|TRBJ2-7|TRBV6-1
TGTGCCAGTCGGACCCAAAACTTCTACGAGCAGTACTTC
CASRTQNFYEQYF
>.|.|TRBJ2-5|TRBV7-6
TGTGCCAGCAGCTTAAACGCGGGGGAGACCCAGTACTTC
CASSLNAGETQYF
>.|.|TRBJ2-3|TRBV4-3
TGCGCCAGCAGTCGAGGACTATTATCCGCTACGCAGTATTTT
CASSRGLLSATQYF
>.|.|TRBJ1-1|TRBV9
TGTGCCAGCAGCGTAGTTGGGGAGGGTAGCACTGAAGCTTTCTTT
CASSVVGEGSTEAFF
>.|few|TRBJ2-7|TRBV5-5
TGTGCCAGCAGCTTTGGGGAGGTCGAGCAGTACTTC
CASSFGEVEQYF
>.|once|TRBJ2-5|TRBV11-3
TGTGCCAGCAGCTTAGCTGGTCCGGCGGAGACCCAGTACTTC
CASSLAGPAETQYF
>TRBD1|.|TRBJ2-7|TRBV5-1
TGCGCCAGCAGCTCGACAGGGTTTGAGCAGTACTTC
CASSSTGFEQYF
>.|.|TRBJ2-1|TRBV7-9
TGTGCCAGCAGCCAACAGGGCCATGAGCAGTTCTTC
CASSQQGHEQFF
>.|few|TRBJ1-1|TRBV7-9
TGTGCCAGCAGCTTAGTTTCCGGACAGAAAGCTTTCTTT
CASSLVSGQKAFF